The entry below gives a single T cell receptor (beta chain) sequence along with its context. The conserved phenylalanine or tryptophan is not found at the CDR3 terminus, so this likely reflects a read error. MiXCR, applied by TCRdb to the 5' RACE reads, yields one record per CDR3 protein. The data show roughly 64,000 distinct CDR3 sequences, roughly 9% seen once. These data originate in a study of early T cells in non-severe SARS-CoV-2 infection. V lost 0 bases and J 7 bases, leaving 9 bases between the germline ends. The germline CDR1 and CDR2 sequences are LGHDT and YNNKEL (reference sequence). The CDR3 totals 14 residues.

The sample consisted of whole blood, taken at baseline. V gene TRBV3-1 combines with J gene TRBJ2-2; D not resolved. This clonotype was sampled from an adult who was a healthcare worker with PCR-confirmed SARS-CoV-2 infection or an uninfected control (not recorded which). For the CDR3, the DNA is TGTGCCAGCAGCCAAGAATCCTCCGGCGGGGAGCTGTTTCTT. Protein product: CASSQESSGGELFL.